The rows below give T cell receptor beta chains drawn from one sample of a study of CD8 T cells in Susac syndrome. TCRdb itself ran the immunoSEQ multiplex PCR reads through MiXCR, one entry per CDR3 protein. The table includes roughly 300,000 distinct CDR3 sequences, around 83% detected once. Sequenced material: CD8+ T cells from PBMCs. These receptor sequences come from a human donor with multiple sclerosis. Both conserved end residues are part of each CDR3. Each record gives: V gene, clone size, J gene, CDR3 protein. Clone size is shown for a subset of rows, as once, few, many or a class of expanded clone.

TRBV25-1	.	TRBJ2-5	CASSGGQGRETQYF
TRBV5-6	.	TRBJ1-2	CASSSGQGAGDGYTF
TRBV27	.	TRBJ2-7	CASSLLPGQGVYEQYF
TRBV15	.	TRBJ2-1	CATGGGRANEQFF
TRBV7-3	.	TRBJ2-7	CASSLVGPRVVDEQYF
TRBV27	.	TRBJ2-7	CASTIIDRGPYYEQYF
TRBV7-9	.	TRBJ2-5	CASSQDRGGPRDQYF
TRBV5-8	.	TRBJ1-1	CASSLAHIGLGRNTGAFF
TRBV19	.	TRBJ2-1	CASSIQSSGGDNEQFF
TRBV5-4	.	TRBJ2-1	CASSFERGSSYNEQFF
TRBV7-3	.	TRBJ2-3	CASSPDAGSSTDTQYF
TRBV9	.	TRBJ2-1	CASSTGTSYPTPYNEQFF
TRBV15	.	TRBJ2-7	CATSTTPLAEAYEQYF
TRBV28	.	TRBJ2-7	CASSPGTSPIYEQYF
TRBV10-3	.	TRBJ2-3	CAISVADQGEVTTDTQYF
TRBV27	.	TRBJ2-5	CASSPIRQVEETQYF
TRBV7-9	few	TRBJ2-7	CASSQPQQDEQYF
TRBV27	few	TRBJ2-7	CASSLASGSGLEQYF
TRBV11-1	.	TRBJ2-7	CASSTHPGQDPYEQYF
TRBV19	.	TRBJ1-5	CASSIGTQPSNQPQHF
TRBV7-7	once	TRBJ2-1	CASSLGWAGANEQFF
TRBV6-1	.	TRBJ2-3	CASSQTEVKAGGPDTQYF
TRBV7-9	.	TRBJ2-7	CASSRGWEQYF
TRBV7-2	once	TRBJ2-2	CASSLVPSSDGELFF
TRBV12-5	.	TRBJ2-1	CASGGPGLIDEQFF
TRBV7-9	.	TRBJ1-2	CASTIAGQGANYGYTF
TRBV6-1	.	TRBJ1-1	CASSPQGGNTEAFF
TRBV12-3/TRBV12-4	.	TRBJ2-7	CASSLAGAGNEQYF
TRBV19	.	TRBJ1-1	CASSIFAGARNTEAFF
TRBV27	once	TRBJ2-1	CASSGCNEQFF
TRBV12-3/TRBV12-4	.	TRBJ1-4	CASSRGRAINEKLFF
TRBV27	.	TRBJ2-5	CTSMGGRETQYF
TRBV27	few	TRBJ1-1	CASSSPGQNTEAFF
TRBV28	once	TRBJ2-1	CANTTTQRTNSYNEQFF
TRBV20-1	once	TRBJ2-7	CSARSSGDRLAGEQYF
TRBV24-1	.	TRBJ2-3	CATSGPEEDTQYF
TRBV3-1	.	TRBJ2-2	CASSPDRGRELFF
TRBV12-3/TRBV12-4	.	TRBJ1-4	CASREQGAYEKLFF
TRBV7-8	.	TRBJ2-7	CASSALAGDYEQYF
TRBV3-1	.	TRBJ2-1	CASSQESVPFF
TRBV2	.	TRBJ2-1	CASSEGKQFF
TRBV27	.	TRBJ1-4	CASSLRRINEKLFF
TRBV28	.	TRBJ2-1	CASSLTPSSRGEVNEQFF
TRBV5-1	.	TRBJ2-7	CASSSRQGSNEQYF
TRBV6-6	.	TRBJ1-1	CASSYSGGTTEAFF
TRBV25-1	.	TRBJ1-5	CASSGDDRDSYSNQPQHF
TRBV14	.	TRBJ2-1	CASSQDRRSNEQFF
TRBV14	.	TRBJ1-6	CASSQVSPSSPLHF
TRBV12-5	.	TRBJ2-2	CASGWLPGGAGTGELFF
TRBV27	.	TRBJ2-7	CASSSPLAGGDGQYF
TRBV5-1	.	TRBJ2-4	CASSQNRDRGDIQYF
TRBV25-1	.	TRBJ2-2	CASIGTPGELFF
TRBV15	once	TRBJ2-3	CATSRPHRLAGGPGPDTQYF